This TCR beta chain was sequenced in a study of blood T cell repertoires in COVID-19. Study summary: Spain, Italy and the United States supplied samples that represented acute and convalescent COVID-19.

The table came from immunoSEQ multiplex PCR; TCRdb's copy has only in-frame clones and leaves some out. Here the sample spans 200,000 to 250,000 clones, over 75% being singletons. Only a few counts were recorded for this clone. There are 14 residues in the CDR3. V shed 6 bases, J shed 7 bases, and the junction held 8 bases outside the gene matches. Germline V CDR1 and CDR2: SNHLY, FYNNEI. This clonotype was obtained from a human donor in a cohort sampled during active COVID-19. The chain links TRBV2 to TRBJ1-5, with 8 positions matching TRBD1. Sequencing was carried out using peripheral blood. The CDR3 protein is CASSRDRGGQPQHF. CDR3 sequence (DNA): TGTGCCAGCAGCCGTGACAGGGGAGGGCAGCCCCAGCATTTT.